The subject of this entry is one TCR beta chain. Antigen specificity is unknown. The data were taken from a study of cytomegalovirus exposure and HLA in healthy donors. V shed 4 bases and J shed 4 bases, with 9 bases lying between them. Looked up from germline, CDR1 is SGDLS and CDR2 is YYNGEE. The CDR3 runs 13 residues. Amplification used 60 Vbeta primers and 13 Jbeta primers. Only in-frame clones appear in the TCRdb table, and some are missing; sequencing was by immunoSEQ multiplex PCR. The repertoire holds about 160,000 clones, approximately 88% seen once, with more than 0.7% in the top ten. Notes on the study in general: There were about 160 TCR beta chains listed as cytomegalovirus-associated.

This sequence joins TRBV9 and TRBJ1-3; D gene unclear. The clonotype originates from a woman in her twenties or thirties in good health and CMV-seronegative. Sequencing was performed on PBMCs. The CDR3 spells CASSPTRGNTIYF. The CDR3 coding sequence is TGTGCCAGCAGCCCCACAAGAGGAAACACCATATATTTT.